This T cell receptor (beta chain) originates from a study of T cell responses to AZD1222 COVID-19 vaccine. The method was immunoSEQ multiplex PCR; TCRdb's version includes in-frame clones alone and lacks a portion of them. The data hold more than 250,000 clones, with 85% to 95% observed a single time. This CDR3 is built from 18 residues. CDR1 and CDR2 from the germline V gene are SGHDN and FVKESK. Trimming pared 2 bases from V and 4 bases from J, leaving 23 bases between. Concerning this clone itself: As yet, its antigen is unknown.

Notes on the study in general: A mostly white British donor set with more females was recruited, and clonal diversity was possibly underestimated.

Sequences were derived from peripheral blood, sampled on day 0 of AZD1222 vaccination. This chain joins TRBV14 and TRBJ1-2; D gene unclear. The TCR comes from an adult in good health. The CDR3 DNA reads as TGTGCCAGCAGCCAAAACGCCCAGCTCGTGGACCGGGCCTATGGCTACACCTTC. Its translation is CASSQNAQLVDRAYGYTF. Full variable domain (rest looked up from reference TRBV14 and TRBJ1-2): EAGVTQFPSHSVIEKGQTVTLRCDPISGHDNLYWYRRVMGKEIKFLLHFVKESKQDESGMPNNRFLAERTGGTYSTLKVQPAELEDSGVYFCASSQNAQLVDRAYGYTFGSGTRLTVV.